This TCR beta chain was obtained from a study of blood T cell repertoires in COVID-19. Turning to the study itself: Donors in the United States, Italy and Spain gave samples during acute or convalescent COVID-19. T cells, B-cell-depleted T cells, or PBMCs provided the cDNA or gDNA that served as material.

Trimming removed 2 bases at V and 3 bases at J, with 10 bases between. The CDR3 has 14 residues. Germline CDR1 is SGHAT and CDR2 is FQNNGV. Only one count was recorded for this clone. In the original analysis: Amplifying reference gene primers gave estimates of nucleated cell counts. Data came from immunoSEQ multiplex PCR; TCRdb stores just in-frame clones and leaves some out. D and trimming were read from the DNA, whereas the V and J calls and clone size are those reported in that table. The repertoire has roughly 100,000 clones, 80% to 95% of them found once; the top ten carry 4.2%. V usage is TRBV11-2 and J usage is TRBJ1-1; a weak D match, TRBD1 (6 bases). This sequence originates from a man younger than 35 with acute or convalescent COVID-19. The sample consisted of peripheral blood. The CDR3 DNA reads as TGTGCCAGCAGCTTATACAGGGCGGACACTGAAGCTTTCTTT. As protein: CASSLYRADTEAFF.